This T cell receptor beta chain emerged from a study of T cell responses to AZD1222 COVID-19 vaccine. Findings of the study overall: Recipients of two AZD1222 doses showed rising Spike-specific TCR breadth and depth.

Points on this clone: Its antigen is as yet unknown.

TCRdb's copy holds only in-frame clones and misses some; the assay was immunoSEQ multiplex PCR. The sample has over 130,000 clones, more than 70% seen once. Sequenced material: peripheral blood, taken 28 days after the second AZD1222 dose. The origin of this receptor is an adult who received the AZD1222 COVID-19 vaccine.

The CDR3 here is CASGNGPEQYF. The DNA of the CDR3 is TGTGCCAGCGGGAACGGGCCGGAGCAGTACTTC. This chain joins TRBV7-8 and TRBJ2-7; no reliable D call. Germline CDR1 is SGHVS and CDR2 is FQNEAQ. Trimming stripped 8 bases from V and 7 bases from J, with 12 bases between. The CDR3 extends over 11 amino acids.